This T cell receptor beta chain is drawn from a study of T cell responses to AZD1222 COVID-19 vaccine. Trimming stripped 0 bases from V and 4 bases from J, with 9 bases between. Germline-derived CDR1 and CDR2 are SQVTM and ANQGSEA. The CDR3 extends over 14 amino acids. Points on this clone: Its antigen is unidentified.

Clones were read by immunoSEQ multiplex PCR, and TCRdb kept only the in-frame ones, dropping some. The sample shows some 200,000 clones, approximately 91% of them seen only once. Study-level points and caveats: Spike-specific TCRs gained breadth and depth after people received two AZD1222 doses. Recipients of AZD1222 seropositive at baseline numbered only 5 to 7.

This sequence originates from an adult in good health. Sample: peripheral blood, taken on day 0 of AZD1222 vaccination. The gene calls are TRBV29-1 and TRBJ2-2, with D unresolved. The CDR3 region has the DNA TGCAGCGTTGAAGATGGCCGGACCACCGGGGAGCTGTTTTTT. Translated, it gives CSVEDGRTTGELFF.